This TCR beta chain was found in a study of blood T cell repertoires in COVID-19. Study in general: Samples came from the United States, Italy and Spain, spanning acute and convalescent COVID-19.

Generated by immunoSEQ multiplex PCR, the TCRdb table keeps only in-frame clones and is missing some. Seen here are more than 110,000 clones, roughly four fifths observed once, and the top ten hold approximately 9%. Germline V lookup: CDR1 GTSNPN, CDR2 SVGIG (reference sequence). Trimming shortened V by 4 bases and J by 4 bases, and 16 bases separated the two germline ends. CDR3 length: 14 amino acids. This clone was seen more than once but under ten times. Sequencing was performed on peripheral blood. The rearrangement joins TRBV30 to TRBJ1-1, with D possibly TRBD1 on 5 matching bases. The sequence derives from a woman aged 50 to 65 with active or convalescent COVID-19. The CDR3 here is CAWKRAGMVTEAFF. DNA of the CDR3: TGTGCCTGGAAGCGGGCAGGGATGGTCACTGAAGCTTTCTTT. The whole variable domain, remainder taken from reference TRBV30 and TRBJ1-1, is SQTIHQWPATLVQPVGSPLSLECTVEGTSNPNLYWYRQAAGRGLQLLFYSVGIGQISSEVPQNLSASRPQDRQFILSSKKLLLSDSGFYLCAWKRAGMVTEAFFGQGTRLTVV.